Below, 24 T cell receptor beta chains from the same sample are listed, as sequenced in a study of Graves' ophthalmopathy and Graves' hyperthyroidism. TCR beta CDR3 regions were amplified from RNA transcripts. Second-round multiplex PCR came after a first-round RT-PCR that employed HTBI primers. TCRdb fed the multiplex PCR reads into MiXCR, producing one record per CDR3 protein. The sample yields 300,000 to 400,000 distinct CDR3 sequences, 15% to 20% seen once. Sequences were obtained from peripheral blood. These receptors came from an adult man with Graves' ophthalmopathy.

This clonotype was seen at least ten times. The chain's CDR3 is CASSLWGQTNTGELFF. The DNA for the CDR3 is TGCGCCAGCAGCTTGTGGGGACAGACAAACACCGGGGAGCTGTTTTTT. The V call is TRBV5-1, the J call TRBJ2-2, with 7 bases that match TRBD1. V was pared by 1 base and J by 2 bases, with 5 bases of the junction left unmatched. CDR3 size: 16 residues. Looked up from germline, CDR1 is SGHRS and CDR2 is YFSETQ.

This clonotype has at least ten counts. The V gene is TRBV11-2, the J gene TRBJ1-2; 9 nucleotides agree with TRBD1. The ends lost 5 bases at V and 6 bases at J; junction bases unmatched: 7. In germline, CDR1 is SGHAT, CDR2 FQNNGV. CDR3 length: 14 amino acids. The CDR3 loop reads CASSSDRGFHGYTF. In DNA, the CDR3 is TGTGCCAGCAGCAGTGACAGGGGGTTTCATGGCTACACCTTC.

This clonotype came up many times. The chain joins TRBV6-2 or TRBV6-3 to TRBJ2-7, with D perhaps TRBD2 (5 bases). Germline loops: CDR1 MNHEY, CDR2 SVGEGT. V was cut by 5 bases and J by 0 bases, with 14 bases left in between. The CDR3 length is 15 residues. CDR3 protein: CASSGRATSSYEQYF. CDR3 in DNA: TGTGCCAGCAGTGGCCGAGCCACTAGCTCCTACGAGCAGTACTTC.

This clonotype was detected ten times or more. The chain employs TRBV3-1 and TRBJ2-4, with TRBD2 matching over 12 bases. Trimming cost V 4 bases and J 5 bases; bases outside gene matches: 6. This CDR3 contains 16 residues. Germline loops: CDR1 LGHDT, CDR2 YNNKEL (reference sequence). The CDR3 coding sequence is TGTGCCAGCAGCCTCCTAGCGGGGGGGAGCCAAAACATTCAGTACTTC. As protein: CASSLLAGGSQNIQYF. Using reference TRBV3-1 and TRBJ2-4 for the parts outside the CDR3, the full variable domain is DTAVSQTPKYLVTQMGNDKSIKCEQNLGHDTMYWYKQDSKKFLKIMFSYNNKELIINETVPNRFSPKSPDKAHLNLHINSLELGDSAVYFCASSLLAGGSQNIQYFGAGTRLSVL.

This clonotype has at least ten counts. The chain is built from TRBV7-2 and TRBJ2-7, with D maybe TRBD2 (5 bases). The length of the CDR3 is 16 residues. Germline loops: CDR1 SGHTA, CDR2 FQGNSA. With 5 bases removed from V and 7 bases from J, the gap between germline ends came to 24 bases. The CDR3 coding sequence is TGTGCCAGCAGCCCGGAGGACGGGCAGAAAGAAGGGGAGCAGTACTTC. The encoded protein is CASSPEDGQKEGEQYF.

This clonotype was observed a few times. The chain couples TRBV12-3 or TRBV12-4 to TRBJ1-1; weak D call: TRBD1 (5 bases). Trimming removed 8 bases at V and 0 bases at J, with 19 bases between. This CDR3 contains 16 residues. This CDR3 reads CASQDGTDYVNTEAFF. The CDR3 DNA follows: TGTGCCAGCCAAGATGGGACCGATTATGTGAACACTGAAGCTTTCTTT.

This clonotype was counted many times. The chain recombines TRBV13 with TRBJ1-1; no clear D. Trimming took 5 bases from V and 0 from J, leaving 7 bases between them. CDR3 size: 13 residues. From germline, CDR1 is PRHDT and CDR2 FYEKMQ (reference sequence). The CDR3 DNA reads TGTGCCAGCAGCGCTGAAATGAACACTGAAGCTTTCTTT. Protein product: CASSAEMNTEAFF.

This clonotype was observed at least ten times. V gene TRBV14 combines with J gene TRBJ1-1; D is uncertain. The CDR3 is made up of 15 amino acids. Germline CDR1 is SGHDN and CDR2 is FVKESK. The ends were cut back, 0 bases at V and 2 bases at J, with 10 bases in the middle. DNA of the CDR3: TGTGCCAGCAGCCAAGAGTGGGGAACTAACACTGAAGCTTTCTTT. Its protein product is CASSQEWGTNTEAFF.

This clonotype has at least ten counts. The V call is TRBV20-1, the J call TRBJ1-1, with D possibly TRBD1 on 5 matching bases. The CDR3 spans 14 residues. Trimming removed 4 bases at V and 4 bases at J, with 16 bases between. CDR1 DFQATT and CDR2 SNEGSKA come from the germline V gene (reference sequence). The CDR3 loop is CSAKGGGKGTEAFF. DNA for the CDR3: TGCAGTGCTAAAGGTGGGGGTAAAGGCACTGAAGCTTTCTTT.

This clonotype was counted ten times or more. The CDR3 spells CASSRPGYSNQPQHF. For the CDR3, the DNA is TGTGCCAGCAGCCGCCCAGGGTATAGCAATCAGCCCCAGCATTTT. The chain recombines TRBV6-2 or TRBV6-3 with TRBJ1-5; a possible D gene is TRBD1 (5 bases). The CDR3 length is 15 residues. Trimming cost V 6 bases and J 0 bases, with 12 bases left between them. The V gene's germline CDR1 is MNHEY and CDR2 SVGEGT.

This clonotype was seen at least ten times. V gene TRBV29-1 combines with J gene TRBJ1-1, with a possible D match to TRBD1 (6 bases). Germline CDR1 reads SQVTM; CDR2 reads ANQGSEA. V lost 7 bases to trimming and J lost 5 bases, with 17 bases between them. The CDR3 has 13 residues. CDR3 sequence (DNA): TGCAGCGCCCGAGGGGGGGCGCGGACTGAAGCTTTCTTT. Translated, it gives CSARGGARTEAFF. The whole variable domain, filled in from reference TRBV29-1 and TRBJ1-1, reads SAVISQKPSRDICQRGTSLTIQCQVDSQVTMMFWYRQQPGQSLTLIATANQGSEATYESGFVIDKFPISRPNLTFSTLTVSNMSPEDSSIYLCSARGGARTEAFFGQGTRLTVV.

This clonotype was counted many times. The chain uses TRBV6-6 and TRBJ2-3; D gene unclear. V dropped 6 bases and J dropped 6 bases, with 19 bases sitting between them. The CDR3 length is 15 residues. Germline V gene data show CDR1 as MNHNY and CDR2 as SVGAGI (reference sequence). The CDR3 DNA sequence: TGTGCCAGCAGCGTCAATCCTTACTCTTTGGATACGCAGTATTTT. Translating gives CASSVNPYSLDTQYF.

The CDR3 is CATQGRMNTEAFF. In DNA form, the CDR3 reads TGTGCCACCCAGGGGAGGATGAACACTGAAGCTTTCTTT. The chain couples TRBV6-1 to TRBJ1-1; D perhaps matches TRBD1 (6 bases). CDR3 length: 13 residues. V was shortened by 10 bases and J by 0 bases, with 12 bases between the two germline ends. Germline CDR1 reads MNHNS; CDR2 reads SASEGT.

This clonotype has a count of ten or more. The chain carries TRBV2 and TRBJ2-6, with TRBD1 identical over 7 bases. V was pared by 4 bases and J by 3 bases, with 3 bases of the junction left unmatched. The CDR3 is 15 amino acids. The germline CDR1 and CDR2 sequences are SNHLY and FYNNEI. In DNA form, the CDR3 reads TGTGCCAGCAGTGGAAGACAGGGTGGGGCCAACGTCCTGACTTTC. Translated, it gives CASSGRQGGANVLTF.

At least ten counts were recorded for this clonotype. The V gene is TRBV27, the J gene TRBJ2-1; the D is unclear. CDR1 is MNHEY, CDR2 SMNVEV, per germline (reference sequence). The V and J ends lost 5 bases and 6 bases respectively, with 17 bases between them. The CDR3 extends over 15 amino acids. CDR3 in amino acids: CASSPQRSEGNEQFF. CDR3 coding DNA: TGTGCCAGCAGTCCCCAGAGATCCGAAGGCAATGAGCAGTTCTTC.

This clonotype has a count of ten or more. CDR3 nucleotide sequence: TGTGCCAGCAGTTACCTAGCGGGAGACCCGTACCAAGAGACCCAGTACTTC. As protein: CASSYLAGDPYQETQYF. V usage is TRBV6-2 or TRBV6-3 and J usage is TRBJ2-5; 10 bases are shared with TRBD2. This CDR3 is built from 17 residues. Trimming cost V 2 bases and J 0 bases; bases outside gene matches: 6. Per germline, CDR1 MNHEY and CDR2 SVGEGT.

This clonotype was counted only a few times. CDR3 nucleotides: TGTGCCAGCTCACCACCGTGGGGGACGAACACTGAAGCTTTCTTT. Protein: CASSPPWGTNTEAFF. The rearrangement joins TRBV18 to TRBJ1-1, with D maybe TRBD1 (5 bases). Trimming pared 0 bases from V and 1 base from J, leaving 9 bases between. Germline loops: CDR1 KGHSH, CDR2 LQKENI. CDR3 size: 15 residues.

CDR3 protein: CASSLTIQGAYGYTF. CDR3 DNA sequence: TGTGCCAGCAGTTTGACGATACAGGGAGCCTATGGCTACACCTTC. This rearrangement joins TRBV27 to TRBJ1-2; possible D gene TRBD1, 6 bases. The CDR3 is 15 residues long. Deletions cut 3 bases from V and 4 bases from J, with 15 bases between. Per germline, CDR1 MNHEY and CDR2 SMNVEV (reference sequence).

The rearrangement links TRBV10-3 to TRBJ2-2; D call uncertain. The CDR3 runs to 15 residues. The germline V and J ends were trimmed by 11 bases and 0 bases, with 16 bases remaining between them. The V gene's germline CDR1 is ENHRY and CDR2 SYGVKD. The CDR3 loop is CASQRRHTNTGELFF. CDR3 nucleotides: TGTGCCTCTCAGAGGAGACATACGAACACCGGGGAGCTGTTTTTT.

Ten or more counts support this clonotype. This sequence joins TRBV12-3 or TRBV12-4 and TRBJ1-5, with 9 bases that match TRBD1. This CDR3 is 13 amino acids long. V gave up 6 bases and J gave up 7 bases; unmatched junction bases: 4. CDR3 sequence reads: CASRSQGAQPQHF. The CDR3 bases are TGTGCCAGCAGGTCACAGGGGGCACAGCCCCAGCATTTT.

This clonotype was seen at least ten times. This chain uses TRBV28 with TRBJ1-5; 7 bases align to TRBD1. The V and J ends lost 5 bases and 2 bases, in that order; junction bases with no gene match: 6. Germline V gives CDR1 MDHEN, CDR2 SYDVKM. This CDR3 spans 15 amino acids. This CDR3 is CASSKGQGGNQPQHF. The CDR3 bases are TGTGCCAGCAGTAAGGGCCAGGGGGGCAATCAGCCCCAGCATTTT.

This clonotype appeared many times. This chain connects TRBV28 to TRBJ2-7; 10 bases agree with TRBD1. The CDR3 totals 15 residues. The trim removed 5 bases at V and 3 bases at J, leaving 7 bases unmatched. Germline values: CDR1 MDHEN, CDR2 SYDVKM. For the CDR3, the DNA is TGTGCCAGCAGTGTGTCGGGACAGGGGTACTACGAGCAGTACTTC. Its translation: CASSVSGQGYYEQYF.

This clonotype was found many times. The CDR3 protein is CASSFDGAYSPLHF. CDR3 in DNA: TGTGCCAGCAGTTTCGACGGCGCCTATTCACCCCTCCACTTT. The chain carries TRBV12-3 or TRBV12-4 and TRBJ1-6; D remains unclear. Deletions cut 3 bases from V and 8 bases from J, with 11 bases between. The CDR3 runs 14 residues.

This clonotype was seen at least ten times. CDR3 DNA sequence: TGCAGTGCTAGCCCCCCAGGACTAGCGGGAGGATACCAAGAGACCCAGTACTTC. Its protein product is CSASPPGLAGGYQETQYF. The chain recombines TRBV20-1 with TRBJ2-5; TRBD2 agrees at 14 bases. CDR1 and CDR2 from the germline V gene are DFQATT and SNEGSKA (reference sequence). The V and J ends lost 3 bases and 0 bases, in that order; junction bases with no gene match: 9. This CDR3 region has 18 residues.